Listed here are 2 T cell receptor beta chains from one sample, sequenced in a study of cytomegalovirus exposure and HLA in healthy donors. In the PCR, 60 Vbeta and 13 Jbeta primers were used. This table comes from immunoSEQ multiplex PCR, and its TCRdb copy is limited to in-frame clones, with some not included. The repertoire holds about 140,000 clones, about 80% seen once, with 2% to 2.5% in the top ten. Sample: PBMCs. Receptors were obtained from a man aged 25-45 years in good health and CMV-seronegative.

CDR3 sequence (DNA): TGCGCCAGCAGCTTGGCCGGGCAGGGATCCTACAATGAGCAGTTCTTC. Translated: CASSLAGQGSYNEQFF. The J gene is TRBJ2-1, the V gene TRBV5-1; perhaps TRBD1 as D (5 bases). Germline CDR1 reads SGHRS; CDR2 reads YFSETQ. The V and J ends lost 0 bases and 1 base respectively, with 11 bases between them. This CDR3 region has 16 residues. Full variable domain (outside the CDR3, taken from reference TRBV5-1 and TRBJ2-1): KAGVTQTPRYLIKTRGQQVTLSCSPISGHRSVSWYQQTPGQGLQFLFEYFSETQRNKGNFPGRFSGRQFSNSRSEMNVSTLELGDSALYLCASSLAGQGSYNEQFFGPGTRLTVL.

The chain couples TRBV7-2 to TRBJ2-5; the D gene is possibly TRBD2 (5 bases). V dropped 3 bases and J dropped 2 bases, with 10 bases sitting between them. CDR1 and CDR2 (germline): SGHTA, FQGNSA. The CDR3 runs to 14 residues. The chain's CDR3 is CASSLEVLQETQYF. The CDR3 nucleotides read TGTGCCAGCAGCTTGGAGGTCCTGCAAGAGACCCAGTACTTC.